The 8 T cell receptor beta chains in this list originate from one sample, sequenced in a study of T cell responses to AZD1222 COVID-19 vaccine (dated by TCRdb to about 2021). According to the study, the label for this sample's time point signals: about 28 days (+/-7) after the second vaccine dose. Library prep was done by the immunoSEQ multiplex PCR assay. As stored in TCRdb, this immuneACCESS dataset retains in-frame rearrangements with V and J assigned. A fraction of the clones does not appear; measured against another copy, unresolved V genes explain less than half of the discrepancy, and the remainder lacks a known reason. In this sample the table shows 90,000 to 120,000 clones, approximately 92% of which occur a single time. The ten largest clones take up over 7% of the sample. Specimen: peripheral blood, collected 28 days after the second AZD1222 dose. The receptor set was obtained from an adult who received the AZD1222 COVID-19 vaccine.

Concerning this clone: Other DNA sequences in this specimen translate into the identical CDR3. The chain links TRBV18 to TRBJ2-1, with D possibly TRBD1 on 5 matching bases. The CDR3 totals 14 residues. The V gene's germline CDR1 is KGHSH and CDR2 LQKENI. Trimming cost V 1 base and J 4 bases, with 8 bases left between them. The CDR3 DNA is TGTGCCAGCTCACCACGCCAGGGATACAATGAGCAGTTCTTC. This sequence encodes CASSPRQGYNEQFF.

This chain links TRBV5-6 with TRBJ1-6, with TRBD1 identical over 7 bases. With V trimmed by 3 bases and J by 10 bases, 7 bases remained unmatched. The CDR3 spans 14 residues. Germline loops: CDR1 SGHDT, CDR2 YYEEEE. CDR3 nucleotides: TGTGCCAGCAGCTCCCGACAGGGCGGCTCACCCCTCCACTTT. Its translation is CASSSRQGGSPLHF.

The chain couples TRBV19 to TRBJ1-5, with 8 bases aligning to TRBD1. V shed 11 bases, J shed 6 bases, and the junction held 12 bases outside the gene matches. Germline V gene sequence: CDR1 LNHDA, CDR2 SQIVND (reference sequence). The CDR3 is 14 residues long. CDR3 residues: CASREQGGSQPQHF. The CDR3 DNA reads TGTGCCTCTAGAGAACAGGGGGGGAGTCAGCCCCAGCATTTT.

This clone has more than one count but fewer than ten. CDR3 bases: TGTGCCAGCAGGGCCGGGACTAGCTCCCTCGAGCAGTACTTC. Residues: CASRAGTSSLEQYF. The gene calls are TRBV7-9 and TRBJ2-7, with 9 bases fitting TRBD2. The V segment lost 6 bases and the J segment 6 bases; nucleotides outside the gene matches: 9. The CDR3 consists of 14 residues. In germline, CDR1 is SEHNR, CDR2 FQNEAQ (reference sequence).

CDR3 protein: CASSISGGANTGELFF. For the CDR3, the DNA is TGTGCCAGTAGTATCTCTGGGGGCGCGAACACCGGGGAGCTGTTTTTT. This chain joins TRBV19 and TRBJ2-2; D may be TRBD1 (6 bases). The V end was cut by 3 bases, the J end by 0 bases, with 11 bases between. The germline gives CDR1 LNHDA, CDR2 SQIVND (reference sequence). The CDR3 runs 16 residues.

This chain links TRBV5-1 with TRBJ2-7, with 9 bases fitting TRBD2. This CDR3 is built from 15 residues. Trimming removed 5 bases from V and 1 base from J; junction bases left unmatched: 7. CDR1 is SGHRS and CDR2 is YFSETQ in the germline V gene. The CDR3 region is CASSPGLAWSYEQYF. The DNA for the CDR3 is TGCGCCAGCAGTCCGGGACTAGCTTGGTCCTACGAGCAGTACTTC.

V and J are TRBV25-1 and TRBJ1-1; D possibly corresponds to TRBD1 (6 bases). CDR1 is MGHDK, CDR2 SYGVNS, per germline. The length of the CDR3 is 13 residues. The V gene lost 4 bases and the J gene lost 5 bases, with 11 bases spanning the gap. CDR3 bases: TGTGCCAGCAGTGCAACGACAGGAACTGAAGCTTTCTTT. This translates into CASSATTGTEAFF.

The chain links TRBV6-6 to TRBJ1-2; D is possibly TRBD1 (5 bases). Germline CDR1 is MNHNY and CDR2 is SVGAGI (reference sequence). Trimming shortened V by 5 bases and J by 5 bases, and 27 bases separated the two germline ends. This CDR3 is built from 18 residues. The CDR3 DNA sequence: TGTGCCAGCAGTCCCGGGGGACCAGGAGCAAGTCGTATTTATGGCTACACCTTC. It specifies CASSPGGPGASRIYGYTF.